These 9 T cell receptor beta chains were sequenced from one sample in a study of blood T cell repertoires in COVID-19 (dated by TCRdb to 2020 to 2021). The method was the immunoSEQ multiplex PCR assay. TCRdb limited this immuneACCESS table to in-frame rearrangements with V and J called. A share of clones is missing; checked studies link under half to unresolved V genes, and the rest is unexplained. In this sample the table shows approximately 37,000 clones, approximately 91% of which occur a single time. Together, the top ten hold roughly a fifth of the sample. Specimen: peripheral blood. The receptors originated from a man between 50 and 59 years old with active COVID-19.

In its sample, this clone was seen a few times. The CDR3 is CASRYRGISNQPQHF. The DNA of the CDR3 is TGTGCCAGCAGGTACAGGGGAATTAGCAATCAGCCCCAGCATTTT. The V and J genes are TRBV27 and TRBJ1-5; 7 bases agree with TRBD1. The CDR3 is 15 residues long. Germline V gene data show CDR1 as MNHEY and CDR2 as SMNVEV (reference sequence). The V gene end was trimmed by 6 bases and the J gene end by 0 bases; junction bases not matched to a gene: 5.

The V gene is TRBV11-2, the J gene TRBJ1-6, with unresolved D. V lost 1 base and J 0 bases, leaving 7 bases between the germline ends. The CDR3 has 16 residues. From germline, CDR1 is SGHAT and CDR2 FQNNGV. The CDR3 DNA sequence: TGTGCCAGCAGCTTAGCTGGGAGCTCCTATAATTCACCCCTCCACTTT. It specifies CASSLAGSSYNSPLHF.

This clone was observed a handful of times. The rearrangement joins TRBV6-5 to TRBJ2-3; D is unresolved. With 8 bases removed from V and 1 base from J, the gap between germline ends came to 7 bases. This CDR3 has 12 amino acids. Germline CDR1 is MNHEY and CDR2 is SVGAGI. The CDR3 is CASSTGTDTQYF. For the CDR3, the DNA is TGTGCCAGCTCAACGGGCACAGATACGCAGTATTTT.

The gene calls are TRBV7-2 and TRBJ2-3, with TRBD2 matching 7 bases. Losses at the gene ends were 0 bases for V and 1 base for J; bases not matched to a gene: 13. The germline V gene encodes CDR1 SGHTA and CDR2 FQGNSA. The CDR3 loop spans 19 amino acids. The CDR3 DNA sequence: TGTGCCAGCAGCTTAGCACTATGGACTAGGGGAATTGGCACAGATACGCAGTATTTT. Protein: CASSLALWTRGIGTDTQYF.

The genes are TRBV5-4 and TRBJ2-7, with 10 bases lining up with TRBD1. Germline V gives CDR1 SGHNT, CDR2 YYREEE (reference sequence). Trimming at V came to 4 bases and at J to 4 bases, leaving 5 bases not matched to a gene. CDR3 length equals 14 residues. CDR3 bases: TGTGCCAGCAGCCGTTGGACAGGGGGGTACGAGCAGTACTTC. It encodes CASSRWTGGYEQYF.

The chain has TRBV4-2 and TRBJ1-4; no firm D call. The germline V gene has CDR1 LGHNA and CDR2 YNFKEQ. V was cut by 3 bases and J by 7 bases, with 18 bases left in between. The CDR3 sequence is 16 residues long. The CDR3 nucleotides read TGTGCCAGCAGCCAGGGAGAGGTACGGCTTACTGAAAAACTGTTTTTT. It yields the protein CASSQGEVRLTEKLFF.

V gene TRBV19 combines with J gene TRBJ1-4; TRBD1 might be the D (6 bases). There are 17 residues in the CDR3. Trimming left V 10 bases short and J 0 bases short, with 21 bases between. Per the germline V gene, CDR1 is LNHDA and CDR2 is SQIVND (reference sequence). CDR3 sequence: CATSPDRQPATNEKLFF. For the CDR3, the DNA is TGTGCCACCAGCCCGGACAGACAACCTGCAACTAATGAAAAACTGTTTTTT.

This rearrangement joins TRBV2 to TRBJ2-1, with D tentatively TRBD2 (6 bases). Germline V gene data show CDR1 as SNHLY and CDR2 as FYNNEI. V was cut by 4 bases and J by 7 bases, with 14 bases left in between. This CDR3 has 14 residues. The CDR3 sequence: CASSANLAGNEQFF. The CDR3 DNA follows: TGTGCCAGCAGTGCCAACCTGGCGGGGAATGAGCAGTTCTTC. Together with reference TRBV2 and TRBJ2-1, the CDR3 gives the full variable domain: EPEVTQTPSHQVTQMGQEVILRCVPISNHLYFYWYRQILGQKVEFLVSFYNNEISEKSEIFDDQFSVERPDGSNFTLKIRSTKLEDSAMYFCASSANLAGNEQFFGPGTRLTVL.

This chain uses TRBV7-2 with TRBJ2-1; 11 nucleotides align to TRBD1. The CDR3 totals 13 residues. Germline V CDR1 and CDR2: SGHTA, FQGNSA. J was trimmed by 15 bases and V by 0 bases; bases with no gene match: 4. As DNA, the CDR3 is TGTGCCAGCAGCTTAGCGACCGGGACAGGGGGGTTCTTC. Translation: CASSLATGTGGFF.